One and the same sample provided the 24 T cell receptor beta chains below, sequenced in a study of blood T cell repertoires in COVID-19. Produced via immunoSEQ multiplex PCR; TCRdb's table is partial and in-frame only. The data contain a few hundred thousand clones, 80% to 90% of them singletons. The sequenced sample was peripheral blood. Source of these receptors: a woman older than 75 with acute or convalescent COVID-19.

This sequence joins TRBV7-2 and TRBJ2-5; D possibly corresponds to TRBD1 (6 bases). Germline V gene sequence: CDR1 SGHTA, CDR2 FQGNSA. The CDR3 extends over 15 amino acids. The V end was cut by 1 base, the J end by 3 bases, with 12 bases between. CDR3 bases: TGTGCCAGCAGCTTAGTCTCAGGGGTAGAAGAGACCCAGTACTTC. This gives the protein CASSLVSGVEETQYF.

The J gene is TRBJ1-2, the V gene TRBV30; tentative D call: TRBD1 (5 bases). Germline V gives CDR1 GTSNPN, CDR2 SVGIG (reference sequence). Trimming stripped 2 bases from V and 7 bases from J, with 17 bases between. The CDR3 is 14 residues long. CDR3: CAWSILRTGIGYTF. CDR3 nucleotide sequence: TGTGCCTGGAGTATTCTACGAACAGGCATTGGCTACACCTTC.

The genes are TRBV7-2 and TRBJ1-1, with 9 bases aligning to TRBD1. Trimming removed 6 bases from V and 5 bases from J; junction bases left unmatched: 10. The CDR3 spans 15 residues. Germline CDR1 is SGHTA and CDR2 is FQGNSA. CDR3: CASSPTGGEGTEAFF. DNA for the CDR3: TGTGCCAGCAGTCCTACAGGGGGCGAGGGGACTGAAGCTTTCTTT.

This clone was counted between two and nine times. V usage is TRBV28 and J usage is TRBJ1-1; 7 bases map to TRBD1. The CDR3 has 16 residues. The junction had 12 bases not matched to a gene; V was cut back by 5 bases and J by 3 bases. Germline V gene lookup returns CDR1 MDHEN and CDR2 SYDVKM. CDR3 nucleotides: TGTGCCAGCAGTGCAATGACAGGGTCAGAGGACACTGAAGCTTTCTTT. This encodes CASSAMTGSEDTEAFF.

About this clone itself: A much larger clone differs by one base, so this may be a read error. V usage is TRBV7-2 and J usage is TRBJ2-3; 9 nucleotides line up with TRBD1. The junction had 5 bases not matched to a gene; V was cut back by 4 bases and J by 3 bases. Germline V CDR1 and CDR2: SGHTA, FQGNSA. The CDR3 spans 15 residues. The CDR3 DNA reads as TGTGCCAGCAGCTCCGGGACAGGGAGGACAGATACGCAGTATTTT. Translating it yields CASSSGTGRTDTQYF.

The chain joins TRBV11-2 to TRBJ1-6, with 8 bases lining up with TRBD1. The V gene end was trimmed by 3 bases and the J gene end by 12 bases; junction bases not matched to a gene: 4. In germline, CDR1 is SGHAT, CDR2 FQNNGV. This CDR3 has 13 residues. For the CDR3, the DNA is TGTGCCAGCAGCTTGGACAGGGAGGAACCCCTCCACTTT. Translation gives CASSLDREEPLHF.

V and J are TRBV11-3 and TRBJ1-1; tentative D call: TRBD1 (5 bases). Germline values: CDR1 SGHNT, CDR2 YENEEA. The CDR3 sequence is 16 residues long. Trimming removed 0 bases from V and 2 bases from J, with 13 bases in between. The CDR3 reads CASSLDSGGRNTEAFF. The DNA of the CDR3 is TGTGCCAGCAGCTTAGATTCCGGGGGACGTAACACTGAAGCTTTCTTT.

This clone appeared a few times. The gene calls are TRBV2 and TRBJ1-5; a possible D gene is TRBD1 (6 bases). The CDR3 sequence is 15 residues long. V gave up 6 bases and J gave up 1 base, with 13 bases separating them. Germline lookup yields CDR1 SNHLY and CDR2 FYNNEI. The CDR3, as DNA: TGTGCCAGCAGGGAGGACAGCTCGAGCAATCAGCCCCAGCATTTT. Translation gives CASREDSSSNQPQHF.

The chain combines TRBV18 with TRBJ2-1; a weak D match, TRBD2 (6 bases). Germline V gene sequence: CDR1 KGHSH, CDR2 LQKENI. The V and J ends lost 3 bases and 2 bases respectively, with 8 bases between them. The CDR3 runs 14 residues. As DNA, the CDR3 is TGTGCCAGCTCACCCTCGGGAGCCTACAATGAGCAGTTCTTC. This gives the protein CASSPSGAYNEQFF.

The genes are TRBV29-1 and TRBJ1-1; D remains ambiguous. Germline CDR1 is SQVTM and CDR2 is ANQGSEA. V was shortened by 7 bases and J by 0 bases, with 6 bases between the two germline ends. CDR3 length: 11 amino acids. The CDR3: CSALVNTEAFF. For the CDR3, the DNA is TGCAGCGCCCTCGTGAACACTGAAGCTTTCTTT.

The rearrangement uses TRBV6-6 and TRBJ1-2; 8 positions agree with TRBD1. Trimming removed 6 bases from V and 5 bases from J; junction bases left unmatched: 11. The CDR3 totals 15 residues. Germline loops: CDR1 MNHNY, CDR2 SVGAGI (reference sequence). The CDR3 DNA reads TGTGCCAGCAGCCCCCTACGAACAGGGGGTTATGGCTACACCTTC. It codes for CASSPLRTGGYGYTF.

This sequence joins TRBV18 and TRBJ1-1; TRBD1 is a possible D gene (6 bases). The ends were cut back, 3 bases at V and 4 bases at J, with 15 bases in the middle. Germline V gives CDR1 KGHSH, CDR2 LQKENI. CDR3 length: 15 residues. This CDR3 reads CASSPLGQRTTEAFF. For the CDR3, the DNA is TGTGCCAGCTCACCTTTGGGACAACGAACCACTGAAGCTTTCTTT.

V usage is TRBV30 and J usage is TRBJ1-1; D not resolved. CDR1 and CDR2 from the germline V gene are GTSNPN and SVGIG (reference sequence). Trimming stripped 0 bases from V and 3 bases from J, with 8 bases between. The CDR3 has 13 amino acids. The chain's CDR3 is CAWSVIRDTEAFF. CDR3 nucleotide sequence: TGTGCCTGGAGTGTGATTAGAGACACTGAAGCTTTCTTT.

The chain uses TRBV3-1 (or the pseudogene TRBV3-2) and TRBJ2-7, with 9 bases identical to TRBD1. Trimming cost V 4 bases and J 1 base; bases outside gene matches: 5. Germline V gives CDR1 LGHDT, CDR2 YNNKEL (reference sequence). CDR3 length: 15 amino acids. The CDR3 loop is CASSRTGGNSYEQYF. The CDR3 coding sequence is TGTGCCAGCAGCCGCACAGGGGGCAATTCCTACGAGCAGTACTTC.

The chain combines TRBV6-2 or TRBV6-3 with TRBJ1-4; D is uncertain. CDR3 length: 12 residues. Germline V lookup: CDR1 MNHEY, CDR2 SVGEGT. V shed 5 bases and J shed 16 bases, with 17 bases lying between them. This chain's CDR3 is CASSKVAGPKFF. The CDR3 coding sequence is TGTGCCAGCAGTAAGGTAGCGGGTCCCAAGTTTTTT.

V gene TRBV9 combines with J gene TRBJ2-1; 10 nucleotides line up with TRBD2. The junction had 14 bases not matched to a gene; V was cut back by 4 bases and J by 4 bases. The CDR3 covers 18 residues. CDR1 SGDLS and CDR2 YYNGEE come from the germline V gene. The CDR3 is CASSPTLRRTSGYNEQFF. As DNA, the CDR3 is TGTGCCAGCAGCCCTACCTTGAGGAGGACTAGCGGTTACAATGAGCAGTTCTTC.

The chain carries TRBV5-1 and TRBJ1-3; a possible D gene is TRBD1 (6 bases). CDR1 and CDR2 from the germline V gene are SGHRS and YFSETQ. The germline V and J ends were trimmed by 0 bases and 0 bases, with 10 bases remaining between them. CDR3 size: 16 residues. The CDR3: CASSLETGVSGNTIYF. DNA for the CDR3: TGCGCCAGCAGCTTGGAGACAGGAGTCTCTGGAAACACCATATATTTT.

This chain connects TRBV7-8 to TRBJ2-5; maybe TRBD1 (6 bases). CDR1 SGHVS and CDR2 FQNEAQ come from the germline V gene. The CDR3 loop spans 14 amino acids. V was trimmed by 3 bases and J by 5 bases, leaving 13 bases between them. The chain's CDR3 is CASSFTGSGETQYF. The DNA for the CDR3 is TGTGCCAGCAGCTTTACAGGGTCGGGGGAGACCCAGTACTTC.

This rearrangement joins TRBV3-1 (or the pseudogene TRBV3-2) to TRBJ2-7, with 11 bases that match TRBD2. Trimming removed 2 bases from V and 5 bases from J; junction bases left unmatched: 14. This CDR3 is 18 amino acids long. The germline gives CDR1 LGHDT, CDR2 YNNKEL (reference sequence). The CDR3 loop is CASSQSKTKTSGVDEQYF. The CDR3 DNA reads TGTGCCAGCAGCCAATCCAAGACCAAGACTAGCGGGGTCGACGAGCAGTACTTC.

The V gene is TRBV29-1, the J gene TRBJ2-5; D perhaps matches TRBD1 (6 bases). CDR1 and CDR2 from the germline V gene are SQVTM and ANQGSEA. The V and J ends lost 2 bases and 5 bases respectively, with 15 bases between them. The CDR3 extends over 14 amino acids. This chain's CDR3 is CSVETVTGSETQYF. CDR3 nucleotides: TGCAGCGTTGAAACCGTGACAGGTAGCGAGACCCAGTACTTC.

This clone has a single count. This chain joins TRBV12-3 or TRBV12-4 and TRBJ1-6; D remains ambiguous. The V and J ends lost 3 bases and 8 bases respectively, with 8 bases between them. The CDR3 totals 13 residues. DNA of the CDR3: TGTGCCAGCAGTTTTGGTGAGGATTCACCCCTCCACTTT. It specifies CASSFGEDSPLHF.

This chain uses TRBV29-1 with TRBJ1-5; 7 positions match TRBD1. The V segment lost 8 bases and the J segment 3 bases; nucleotides outside the gene matches: 7. Per germline, CDR1 SQVTM and CDR2 ANQGSEA. The CDR3 has 13 residues. DNA for the CDR3: TGCAGCTTTGGCGGGACAGACAATCAGCCCCAGCATTTT. This sequence encodes CSFGGTDNQPQHF. Full variable domain (rest looked up from reference TRBV29-1 and TRBJ1-5): SAVISQKPSRDICQRGTSLTIQCQVDSQVTMMFWYRQQPGQSLTLIATANQGSEATYESGFVIDKFPISRPNLTFSTLTVSNMSPEDSSIYLCSFGGTDNQPQHFGDGTRLSIL.

V and J are TRBV27 and TRBJ2-3; D not certain. Germline CDR1 is MNHEY and CDR2 is SMNVEV (reference sequence). CDR3 size: 13 residues. V was pared by 2 bases and J by 5 bases, with 8 bases between. The CDR3 DNA follows: TGTGCCAGCAGTTTAGGAGTGCTAGATACGCAGTATTTT. This codes for CASSLGVLDTQYF.

The V and J genes are TRBV7-9 and TRBJ1-2, with 7 bases matching TRBD1. V lost 6 bases and J lost 2; bases outside the gene matches: 6. Germline assignment: CDR1 SEHNR and CDR2 FQNEAQ (reference sequence). The CDR3 contains 14 residues. The CDR3 here is CASSIKQGNYGYTF. CDR3 DNA sequence: TGTGCCAGCAGTATTAAACAGGGGAACTATGGCTACACCTTC. Together with reference TRBV7-9 and TRBJ1-2, the CDR3 gives the full variable domain: DTGVSQNPRHKITKRGQNVTFRCDPISEHNRLYWYRQTLGQGPEFLTYFQNEAQLEKSRLLSDRFSAERPKGSFSTLEIQRTEQGDSAMYLCASSIKQGNYGYTFGSGTRLTVV.